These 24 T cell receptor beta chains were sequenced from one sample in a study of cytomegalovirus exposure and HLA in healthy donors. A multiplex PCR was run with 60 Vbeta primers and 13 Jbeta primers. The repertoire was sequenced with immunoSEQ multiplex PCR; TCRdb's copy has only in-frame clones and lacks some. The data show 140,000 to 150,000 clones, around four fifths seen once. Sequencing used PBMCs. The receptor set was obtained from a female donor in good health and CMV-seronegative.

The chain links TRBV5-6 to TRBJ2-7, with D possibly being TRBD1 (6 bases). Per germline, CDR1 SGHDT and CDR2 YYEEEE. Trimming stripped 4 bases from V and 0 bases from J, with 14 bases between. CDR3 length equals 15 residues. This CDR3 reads CASSEGGRTSYEQYF. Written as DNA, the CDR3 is TGTGCCAGCAGCGAAGGGGGACGGACCTCCTACGAGCAGTACTTC.

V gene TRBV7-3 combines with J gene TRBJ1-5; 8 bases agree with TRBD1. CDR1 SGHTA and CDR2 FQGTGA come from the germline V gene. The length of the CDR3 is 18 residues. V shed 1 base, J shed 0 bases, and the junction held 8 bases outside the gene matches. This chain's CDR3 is CASSLKEAGGRSNQPQHF. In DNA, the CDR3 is TGTGCCAGCAGCTTAAAGGAGGCAGGGGGCCGTAGCAATCAGCCCCAGCATTTT.

CDR3 amino acids: CASSLKGSGVSEAFF. DNA of the CDR3: TGTGCCAGCAGCTTGAAGGGGTCAGGGGTATCTGAAGCTTTCTTT. The gene calls are TRBV5-4 and TRBJ1-1, with D perhaps matching TRBD1 (6 bases). Per the germline V gene, CDR1 is SGHNT and CDR2 is YYREEE (reference sequence). V was pared by 1 base and J by 6 bases, with 16 bases between. This CDR3 contains 15 residues.

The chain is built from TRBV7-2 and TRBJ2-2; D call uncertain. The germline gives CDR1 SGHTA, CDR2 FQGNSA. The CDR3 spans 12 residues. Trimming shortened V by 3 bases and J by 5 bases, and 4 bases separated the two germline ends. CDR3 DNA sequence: TGTGCCAGCAGCTTGGCAACCGGGGAGCTGTTTTTT. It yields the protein CASSLATGELFF.

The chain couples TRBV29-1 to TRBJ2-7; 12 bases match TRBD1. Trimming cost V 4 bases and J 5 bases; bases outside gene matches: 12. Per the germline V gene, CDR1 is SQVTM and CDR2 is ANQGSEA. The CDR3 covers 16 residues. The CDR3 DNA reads TGCAGCGTTGTAGGCTTACCCGGGACAGGGGGCGACGAGCAGTACTTC. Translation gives CSVVGLPGTGGDEQYF.

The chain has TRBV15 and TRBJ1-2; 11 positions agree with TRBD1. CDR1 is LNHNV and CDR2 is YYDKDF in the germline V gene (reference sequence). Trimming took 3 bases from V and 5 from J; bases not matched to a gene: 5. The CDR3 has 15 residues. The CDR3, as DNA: TGTGCCACCAGCAGGGCCGGGACAGGGGGATATGGCTACACCTTC. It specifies CATSRAGTGGYGYTF.

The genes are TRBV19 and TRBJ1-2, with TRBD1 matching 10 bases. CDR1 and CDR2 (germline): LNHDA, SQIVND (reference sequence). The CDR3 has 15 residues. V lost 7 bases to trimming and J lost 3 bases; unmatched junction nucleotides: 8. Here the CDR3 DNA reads TGTGCCAGTAACCAACCGGGACAGGGGTACTATGGCTACACCTTC. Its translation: CASNQPGQGYYGYTF.

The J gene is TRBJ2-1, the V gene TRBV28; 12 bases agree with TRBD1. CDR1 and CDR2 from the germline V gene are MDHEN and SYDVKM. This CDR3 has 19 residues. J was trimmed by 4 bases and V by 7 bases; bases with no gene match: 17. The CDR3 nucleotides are TGTGCCAGCACCACCGGGACAGGGGGCTATAGGGCCAATTACAATGAGCAGTTCTTC. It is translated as CASTTGTGGYRANYNEQFF.

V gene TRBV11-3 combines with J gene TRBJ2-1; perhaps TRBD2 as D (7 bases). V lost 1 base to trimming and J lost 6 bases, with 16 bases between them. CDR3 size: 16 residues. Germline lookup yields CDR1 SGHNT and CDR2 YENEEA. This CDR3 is CASSLGRTGGPNEQFF. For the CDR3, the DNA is TGTGCCAGCAGCTTAGGGAGAACGGGGGGCCCCAATGAGCAGTTCTTC.

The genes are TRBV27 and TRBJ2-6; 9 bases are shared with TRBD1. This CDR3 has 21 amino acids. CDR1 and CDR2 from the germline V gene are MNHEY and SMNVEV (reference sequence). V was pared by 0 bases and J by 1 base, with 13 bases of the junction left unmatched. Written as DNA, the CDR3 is TGTGCCAGCAGTTTATCTCGGGGGACAGGGACGGACCTTTCTGGGGCCAACGTCCTGACTTTC. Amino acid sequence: CASSLSRGTGTDLSGANVLTF.

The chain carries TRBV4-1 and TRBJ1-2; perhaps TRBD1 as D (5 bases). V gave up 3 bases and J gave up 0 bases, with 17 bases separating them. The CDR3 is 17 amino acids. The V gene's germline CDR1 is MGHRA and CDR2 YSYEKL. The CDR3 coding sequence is TGCGCCAGCAGCCACACCCCCCAGGGTCGAACTAACTATGGCTACACCTTC. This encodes CASSHTPQGRTNYGYTF.

The CDR3 sequence is CASSLAILAGLVTDTQYF. CDR3 sequence (DNA): TGCGCCAGCAGCTTAGCAATCCTCGCGGGGCTGGTCACAGATACGCAGTATTTT. The rearrangement joins TRBV5-1 to TRBJ2-3; D may be TRBD2 (6 bases). Germline values: CDR1 SGHRS, CDR2 YFSETQ. V lost 2 bases and J lost 2, with 21 bases in between. This CDR3 contains 18 residues.

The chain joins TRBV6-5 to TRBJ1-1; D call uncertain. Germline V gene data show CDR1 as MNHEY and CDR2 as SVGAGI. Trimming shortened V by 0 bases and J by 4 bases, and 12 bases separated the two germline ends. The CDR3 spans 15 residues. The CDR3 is CASSYSKEGRTEAFF. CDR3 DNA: TGTGCCAGCAGTTACTCGAAGGAGGGTCGCACTGAAGCTTTCTTT.

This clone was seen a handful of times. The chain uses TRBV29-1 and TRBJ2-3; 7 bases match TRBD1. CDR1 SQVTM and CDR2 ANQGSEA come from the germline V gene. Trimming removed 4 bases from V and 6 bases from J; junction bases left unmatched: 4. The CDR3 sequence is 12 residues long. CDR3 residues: CSVGSGQDTQYF. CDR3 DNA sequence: TGCAGCGTTGGGTCGGGACAGGATACGCAGTATTTT.

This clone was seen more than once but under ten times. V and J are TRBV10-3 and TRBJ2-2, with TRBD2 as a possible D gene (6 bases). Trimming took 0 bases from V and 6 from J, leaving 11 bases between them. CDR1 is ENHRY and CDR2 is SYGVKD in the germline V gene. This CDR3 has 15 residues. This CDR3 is CAISESGGSAGELFF. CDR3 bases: TGTGCCATCAGTGAGTCTGGGGGGAGCGCCGGGGAGCTGTTTTTT.

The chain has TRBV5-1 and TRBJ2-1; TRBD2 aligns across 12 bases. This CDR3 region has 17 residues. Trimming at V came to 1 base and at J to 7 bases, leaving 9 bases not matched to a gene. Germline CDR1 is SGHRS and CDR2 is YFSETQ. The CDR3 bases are TGCGCCAGCAGCTTGATGGCGACTAGCGGGAGAGGTAATGAGCAGTTCTTC. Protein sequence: CASSLMATSGRGNEQFF.

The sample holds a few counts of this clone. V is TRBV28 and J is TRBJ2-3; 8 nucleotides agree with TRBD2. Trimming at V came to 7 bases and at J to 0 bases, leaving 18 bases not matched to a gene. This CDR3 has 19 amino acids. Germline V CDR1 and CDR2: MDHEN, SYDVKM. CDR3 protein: CASISPGLGYIGSTDTQYF. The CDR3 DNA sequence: TGTGCCAGCATCTCCCCGGGACTAGGATATATCGGTAGCACAGATACGCAGTATTTT.

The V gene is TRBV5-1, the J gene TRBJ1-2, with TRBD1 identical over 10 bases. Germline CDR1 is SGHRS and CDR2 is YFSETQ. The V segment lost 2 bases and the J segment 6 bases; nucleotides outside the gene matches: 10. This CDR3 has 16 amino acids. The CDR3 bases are TGCGCCAGCAGCTTCGGGACAGGGGTTGGTAGAGATGGCTACACCTTC. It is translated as CASSFGTGVGRDGYTF. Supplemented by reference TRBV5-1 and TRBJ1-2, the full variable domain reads KAGVTQTPRYLIKTRGQQVTLSCSPISGHRSVSWYQQTPGQGLQFLFEYFSETQRNKGNFPGRFSGRQFSNSRSEMNVSTLELGDSALYLCASSFGTGVGRDGYTFGSGTRLTVV.

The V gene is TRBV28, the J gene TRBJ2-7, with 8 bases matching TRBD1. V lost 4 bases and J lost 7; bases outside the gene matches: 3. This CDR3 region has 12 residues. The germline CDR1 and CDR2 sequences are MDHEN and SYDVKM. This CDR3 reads CASSSYRGEQYF. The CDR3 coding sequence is TGTGCCAGCAGTTCCTACAGGGGGGAGCAGTACTTC. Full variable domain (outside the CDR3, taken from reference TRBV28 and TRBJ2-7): DVKVTQSSRYLVKRTGEKVFLECVQDMDHENMFWYRQDPGLGLRLIYFSYDVKMKEKGDIPEGYSVSREKKERFSLILESASTNQTSMYLCASSSYRGEQYFGPGTRLTVT.

The CDR3 here is CASSVSGSIDTQYF. The CDR3 nucleotides are TGTGCCAGCAGCGTCAGCGGGAGTATAGATACGCAGTATTTT. This sequence joins TRBV11-2 and TRBJ2-3; the match to TRBD2 covers 8 bases. CDR3 length: 14 amino acids. The germline V gene encodes CDR1 SGHAT and CDR2 FQNNGV. The V and J ends lost 5 bases and 5 bases, in that order; junction bases with no gene match: 6. The full variable domain, completed using reference TRBV11-2 and TRBJ2-3, is EAGVAQSPRYKIIEKRQSVAFWCNPISGHATLYWYQQILGQGPKLLIQFQNNGVVDDSQLPKDRFSAERLKGVDSTLKIQPAKLEDSAVYLCASSVSGSIDTQYFGPGTRLTVL.

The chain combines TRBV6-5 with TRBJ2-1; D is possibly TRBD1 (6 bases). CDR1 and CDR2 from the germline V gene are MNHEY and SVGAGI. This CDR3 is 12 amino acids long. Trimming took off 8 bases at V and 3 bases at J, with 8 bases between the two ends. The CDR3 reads CASGQYYNEQFF. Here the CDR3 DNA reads TGTGCCAGCGGACAGTACTACAATGAGCAGTTCTTC.

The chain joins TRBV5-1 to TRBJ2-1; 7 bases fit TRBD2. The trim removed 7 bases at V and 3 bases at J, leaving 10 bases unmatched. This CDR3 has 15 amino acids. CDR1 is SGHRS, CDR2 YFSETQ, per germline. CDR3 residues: CASSLGGTYYNEQFF. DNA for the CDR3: TGCGCCAGCTCCCTGGGGGGGACTTACTACAATGAGCAGTTCTTC.

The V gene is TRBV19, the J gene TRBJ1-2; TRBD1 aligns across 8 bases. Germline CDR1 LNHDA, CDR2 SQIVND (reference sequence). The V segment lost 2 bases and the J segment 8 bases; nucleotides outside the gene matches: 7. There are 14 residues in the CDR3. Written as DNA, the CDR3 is TGTGCCAGTAGTATAACAGGGGGGTTACGCGGCTACACCTTC. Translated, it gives CASSITGGLRGYTF.

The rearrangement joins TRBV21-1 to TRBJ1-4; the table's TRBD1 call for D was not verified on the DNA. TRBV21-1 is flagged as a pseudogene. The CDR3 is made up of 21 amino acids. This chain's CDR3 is CASSKGRRWDRAGRANEKLFF. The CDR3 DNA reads TGTGCCAGCAGCAAAGGAAGGCGTTGGGACAGGGCTGGTAGGGCTAATGAAAAACTGTTTTTT.